The clone carrying this T cell receptor beta chain is categorized as medium-sized. Amplification of TRBV12-4/TRBJ1-2 clonotypes used adaptor-ligated barcode primers. TCRdb reprocessed the multiplex PCR reads with MiXCR, giving one entry per CDR3 protein. The sample has 950 to 1,200 distinct CDR3 sequences; about 3% are singletons. The sorted Tregs were CD4+CD25+CD127-/low cells. This CDR3 contains 16 residues. V was shortened by 5 bases and J by 2 bases, with 18 bases between the two germline ends. The chain uses TRBV12-3 or TRBV12-4 and TRBJ1-2; a possible D gene is TRBD1 (5 bases). This TCR was recovered from a female donor with breast cancer. Sample: Tregs sorted from blood. This chain's CDR3 is CASSNYGTRLNYGYTF. CDR3 nucleotide sequence: TGTGCCAGCAGTAACTACGGGACCCGCCTGAACTATGGCTACACCTTC.